Listed below are T cell receptor beta chains from one sample, sequenced in a study of patients and donors after allogeneic stem cell transplantation. In TCRdb, the RT-PCR reads were re-called with MiXCR into one record per CDR3 protein. Among some 200,000 distinct CDR3 sequences listed, around two fifths were seen once. The sequenced sample consisted of blood, either unsorted or a sorted T cell fraction (not recorded which). These receptors were taken from a human donor who was either an allogeneic HSCT recipient or a stem cell or donor lymphocyte infusion donor (not recorded which). It is not recorded whose cells these are; they may come from a transplant donor. The CDR3 runs from the conserved cysteine through the conserved F or W. The D gene is left open where the match is weak. Clone size is stated in some rows and not others, as once, few, many or a class when expanded.

size,D,J,V,DNA,CDR3
few,TRBD2,TRBJ2-7,TRBV29-1,TGCAGCGCAAAAGCGGGATCTTCCTACGAGCAGTACTTC,CSAKAGSSYEQYF
NA,TRBD2,TRBJ2-3,TRBV12-3/TRBV12-4,TGTGCCAGCAGTCCTAGCGGGAGGGCGACAGATACGCAGTATTTT,CASSPSGRATDTQYF
few,NA,TRBJ1-1,TRBV7-9,TGTGCCAGCAAGAGTGGCCCTGGGAACACTGAAGCTTTCTTT,CASKSGPGNTEAFF
NA,TRBD2,TRBJ2-1,TRBV4-3,TGCGCCAGCAGCCAAGGGCCACTAGCGGGAGACAATGAGCAGTTCTTC,CASSQGPLAGDNEQFF
once,TRBD1,TRBJ2-5,TRBV4-3,TGCGCCAGCAGCCAAGAAGTTACAGGGGGACGGGAGACCCAGTACTTC,CASSQEVTGGRETQYF
NA,TRBD1,TRBJ2-4,TRBV6-5,TGTGCCAGCAGTTCCTCGGGACAGTTACGGAACATTCAGTACTTC,CASSSSGQLRNIQYF
many,NA,TRBJ2-7,TRBV5-1,TGCGCCAGCAGCGCGACCGCCTTCTACGAGCAGTACTTC,CASSATAFYEQYF
NA,TRBD1,TRBJ1-1,TRBV7-6,TGTGCCAGCAGCTTAGTCAAAGACAGGGTTGGAGGAGCTTTCTTT,CASSLVKDRVGGAFF
few,NA,TRBJ1-5,TRBV7-8,TGTGCCAGCAGCCCGACAGCGGGTACTCAGCCCCAGCATTTT,CASSPTAGTQPQHF
NA,NA,TRBJ1-1,TRBV7-2,TGTGCCAGCAGTTTTACCCTTACGAACACTGAAGCTTTCTTT,CASSFTLTNTEAFF
NA,TRBD1,TRBJ1-5,TRBV18,TGTGCCAGCTCTAAGACAGGGGCGGAGCCCCAGCATTTT,CASSKTGAEPQHF
NA,TRBD1,TRBJ1-1,TRBV29-1,TGCAGCGTTGACCCCTTAACAGGGGATCCTCCTGAAGCTTTCTTT,CSVDPLTGDPPEAFF
NA,TRBD1,TRBJ2-1,TRBV4-3,TGCGCCAGCAGCCAAGACAGGGGGCGATCCTACAATGAGCAGTTCTTC,CASSQDRGRSYNEQFF
NA,NA,TRBJ1-1,TRBV3-1,TGTGCCAGCAGCCAAGCGGGCGGAATTCAAGCTTTCTTT,CASSQAGGIQAFF
NA,TRBD2,TRBJ2-3,TRBV5-1,TGCGCCAGCAGCTTCGGGACTAGCGGAGCAAGCACAGATACGCAGTATTTT,CASSFGTSGASTDTQYF
few,TRBD1,TRBJ1-1,TRBV7-2,TGTGCCAGCAGCTTAGTCGGACAGGTGGACCCTGAAGCTTTCTTT,CASSLVGQVDPEAFF
NA,NA,TRBJ1-1,TRBV2,TGTGCCAGCAAGGGATCAGGGTCCGCTGAAGCTTTCTTT,CASKGSGSAEAFF
NA,NA,TRBJ2-2,TRBV2,TGTGCCAGCAGTGTAGGAGATCAAATCGCGAACACCGGGGAGCTGTTTTTT,CASSVGDQIANTGELFF
few,NA,TRBJ1-2,TRBV24-1,TGTGCCACCAGTGATTCGACAGAGAACTATGGCTACACCTTC,CATSDSTENYGYTF
NA,NA,TRBJ2-3,TRBV7-3,TGTGCCAGCAGCTTAGACACCTATACGCAGTATTTT,CASSLDTYTQYF
NA,NA,TRBJ1-2,TRBV18,TGTGCCAGCTCACTGATCCGGACGGCGGGCGGCTACACCTTC,CASSLIRTAGGYTF
few,NA,TRBJ1-2,TRBV6-6,TGTGCCAGCAGTTACGATACCGGGACCGGGAGGGAAGGCTACACCTTC,CASSYDTGTGREGYTF
NA,TRBD1,TRBJ2-7,TRBV28,TGTGCCAGCAGCCCTGGGGGGACAGGGGACGACGAGCAGTACTTC,CASSPGGTGDDEQYF
few,NA,TRBJ1-2,TRBV3-1,TGTGCCAGCAGCCTATCCAGGGCCGGCTACACCTTC,CASSLSRAGYTF
NA,NA,TRBJ1-1,TRBV12-3/TRBV12-4,TGTGCCAGCGGTGTCAGTTTGAACACTGAAGCTTTCTTT,CASGVSLNTEAFF
NA,TRBD1,TRBJ1-2,TRBV6-5,TGTGCCAGCATAGGACAGGGGAACTATGGCTACACCTTC,CASIGQGNYGYTF
NA,TRBD2,TRBJ2-5,TRBV7-9,TGTGCCAGCAGCGTCTATAGCGGGAGGCTCCACGAGACCCAGTACTTC,CASSVYSGRLHETQYF
few,NA,TRBJ1-5,TRBV28,TGCAAGACCGGGGGGTCCCAGGGGCCCCAGCATTTT,CKTGGSQGPQHF
NA,NA,TRBJ2-7,TRBV3-1,TGTGCCAGCAGCCAAGTACGCGCTCCAGCCTACGAGCAGTACTTC,CASSQVRAPAYEQYF
NA,NA,TRBJ2-2,TRBV14,TGTGCCAGCAGCCAAGTGGTAGGACCCGGGTACACCGGGGAGCTGTTTTTT,CASSQVVGPGYTGELFF
few,TRBD1,TRBJ1-3,TRBV9,TGTGCCAGCAGCGCCCGGACAGGGGGTGACTCTGGAAACACCATATATTTT,CASSARTGGDSGNTIYF
NA,NA,TRBJ2-1,TRBV20-1,TGCAGTGCTAGAGATGGTACTAGCAACAATGAGCAGTTCTTC,CSARDGTSNNEQFF
NA,NA,TRBJ2-5,TRBV25-1,TGTGCCAGCAGTGATTCCATTCAAGAGACCCAGTACTTC,CASSDSIQETQYF
NA,NA,TRBJ2-5,TRBV5-5,TGTGCCAGCAGCGTGCAGGGGCAAGAGACCCAGTACTTC,CASSVQGQETQYF
NA,NA,TRBJ2-1,TRBV10-3,TGTGCCACCCGGGACTCCAAAGACAATGAGCAGTTCTTC,CATRDSKDNEQFF
NA,NA,TRBJ2-1,TRBV12-3/TRBV12-4,TGTGCCAGCACCCTAGGACAGTACAATGAGCAGTTCTTC,CASTLGQYNEQFF
once,TRBD2,TRBJ2-2,TRBV6-5,TGTGCCAGCAGCCGCGGACTAGCGGGACGGACCGGGGAGCTGTTTTTT,CASSRGLAGRTGELFF
few,TRBD2,TRBJ2-1,TRBV27,TGTGCCAGCAGTTTGGAGGCTAGCGGGATTCATGAGCAGTTCTTC,CASSLEASGIHEQFF
NA,TRBD2,TRBJ2-3,TRBV13,TGTGCCAGCAGCCCTGAGCGGGGGCAAGATACGCAGTATTTT,CASSPERGQDTQYF